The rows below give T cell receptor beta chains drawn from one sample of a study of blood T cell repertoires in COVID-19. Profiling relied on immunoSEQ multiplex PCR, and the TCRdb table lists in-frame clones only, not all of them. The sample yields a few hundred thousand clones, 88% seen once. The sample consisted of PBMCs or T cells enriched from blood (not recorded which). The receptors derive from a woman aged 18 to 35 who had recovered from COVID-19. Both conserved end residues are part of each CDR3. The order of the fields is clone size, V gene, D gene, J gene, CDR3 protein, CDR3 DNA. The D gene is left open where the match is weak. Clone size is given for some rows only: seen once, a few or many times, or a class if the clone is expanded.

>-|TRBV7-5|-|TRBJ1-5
CARSSRTGSDSNQPQHF
TGTGCCAGAAGCTCCCGGACAGGGAGTGATAGCAATCAGCCCCAGCATTTT
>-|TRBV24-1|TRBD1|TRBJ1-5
CATPRDRGNQPQHF
TGTGCCACCCCCCGGGACAGGGGAAATCAGCCCCAGCATTTT
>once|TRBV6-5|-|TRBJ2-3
CASSYGGSDTQYF
TGTGCCAGCAGTTATGGGGGCTCAGATACGCAGTATTTT
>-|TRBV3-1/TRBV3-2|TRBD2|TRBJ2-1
CASSQGLAGGSKQFF
TGTGCCAGCAGCCAAGGACTAGCGGGGGGGTCTAAGCAGTTCTTC
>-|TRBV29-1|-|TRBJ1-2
CSVEIRDTAYGYTF
TGCAGCGTTGAAATCCGGGACACCGCCTATGGCTACACCTTC
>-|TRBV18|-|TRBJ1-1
CASSPGQLTEAFF
TGTGCCAGCTCACCAGGGCAGTTGACTGAAGCTTTCTTT
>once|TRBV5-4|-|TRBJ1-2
CASSLVQGFNYGYTF
TGTGCCAGCAGCTTGGTCCAGGGATTCAACTATGGCTACACCTTC
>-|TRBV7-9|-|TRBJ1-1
CASSLPLSGGPEAFF
TGTGCCAGCAGCTTACCTCTCTCGGGGGGGCCTGAAGCTTTCTTT
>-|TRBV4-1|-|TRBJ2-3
CASSPVGLATDTQYF
TGCGCCAGCAGCCCAGTGGGCCTCGCGACGGATACGCAGTATTTT
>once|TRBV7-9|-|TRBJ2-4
CASSLEGEYIQYF
TGTGCCAGCAGCTTGGAGGGAGAGTATATTCAGTACTTC
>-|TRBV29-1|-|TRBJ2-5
CSVEELTGRETQYF
TGCAGCGTTGAAGAATTAACGGGTCGGGAGACCCAGTACTTC